This record covers a single TCR beta chain. Its target is not known. Three rounds of nested PCR, following a modified ARM-PCR protocol, produced the TCRbeta library. From the multiplex PCR reads, TCRdb called clonotypes with MiXCR, one entry per CDR3 protein. The sample records around 76,000 distinct CDR3 sequences, around 80% being singletons. The data originate from a study of tumor and adjacent non-tumor tissue in lung cancer. Study outcomes and limitations: Patients with more diverse tumor TCRs had worse survival.

The template was RNA from unsorted bulk tissue. Distant lung tissue was collected more than 3 cm away from the tumor edge. Source material: distant non-tumor lung tissue. The TCR was taken from a man aged 65 to 79 with non-small cell lung cancer.

In nucleotides, the CDR3 is TGCAACATTGACTCAGGGGTCAAGACCGGGGAGCTGTTTTTT. This gives the protein CNIDSGVKTGELFF. V gene TRBV29-1 combines with J gene TRBJ2-2; D is possibly TRBD1 (6 bases). The CDR3 sequence is 14 residues long. The germline gives CDR1 SQVTM, CDR2 ANQGSEA.